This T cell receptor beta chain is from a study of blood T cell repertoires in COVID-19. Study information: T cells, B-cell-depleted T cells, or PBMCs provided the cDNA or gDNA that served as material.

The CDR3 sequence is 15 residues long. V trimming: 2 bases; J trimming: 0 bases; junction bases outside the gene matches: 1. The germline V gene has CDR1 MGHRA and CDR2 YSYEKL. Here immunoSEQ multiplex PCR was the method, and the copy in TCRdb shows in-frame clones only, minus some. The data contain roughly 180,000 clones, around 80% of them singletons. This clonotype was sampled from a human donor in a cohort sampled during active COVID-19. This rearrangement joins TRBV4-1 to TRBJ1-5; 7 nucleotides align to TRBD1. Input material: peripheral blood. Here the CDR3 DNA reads TGCGCCAGCAGCCAAACAGGGGATAGCAATCAGCCCCAGCATTTT. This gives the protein CASSQTGDSNQPQHF.